This T cell receptor beta chain was profiled in a study of blood T cell repertoires in COVID-19 (dated by TCRdb to about 2020). Background on the whole study: The collaborator samples originated in the United States, Italy and Spain and spanned the acute and convalescent phases of COVID-19. The prospective study material was composed of cDNA or gDNA derived from T cells, B-cell-depleted T cells, or PBMCs. Subjects who had been exposed to COVID-19, were actively infected with it, or had recovered from it provided the deeply sampled blood TCRbeta repertoires that made up the dataset. The repertoires were released in a freely available public database intended as a resource for research on the immune response to SARS-CoV-2. Samples came from the ongoing ImmuneRACE study (first 160 participants) plus 1,254 subjects from 6 global collaborators. The sample metadata nearly always contained a de-identified subject ID, COVID-19 status, age in years and sex. Where available, HLA class I and class II types were obtained from metadata supplied by the sample provider rather than from assay-based typing. What the work shows at the level of the full study, not this receptor alone: How much clinical and demographic metadata was included differed by source and by participant, and the metadata was provided uncurated.

Worth noting for this clone: The antigen it binds to is not known. No qualities accompany the bases; no much larger clone lies one base away.

Via the germline V gene, CDR1 is MNHEY and CDR2 SVGAGI. Including the terminal cysteine and phenylalanine, the CDR3 comprises 14 residues. Just the 42-base CDR3 DNA is kept, in frame starting at base 1. V loses 7 bases, J loses 9 bases, and the germline ends lie 19 bases apart. In Seattle, one collaborating source enrolled patients while the infection was active and tracked those patients longitudinally over the course of disease. The collaborating institutions used their own protocols to collect whole blood in K2EDTA tubes. For TCRbeta analysis, collaborator samples were shipped as frozen whole blood, as isolated PBMCs, or as DNA extracted from either sample type. TCRbeta CDR3 regions were amplified from genomic DNA using the immunoSEQ Assay, a bias-controlled multiplex PCR. The source study handled its data this way. The number of nucleated cells in each sample was estimated by amplification of reference gene primers within the assay. To quantify the absolute abundance of each unique TCRbeta CDR3 rearrangement, sequence reads were collapsed and filtered. For each sample, productive Simpson clonality was calculated as the square root of Simpson's diversity index over productive rearrangements. TCRdb took this table from immuneACCESS and kept in-frame rearrangements with V and J called. Such tables lack part of the clones; where checked against another copy, unresolved V genes explain under half of the gap, and the rest is unexplained. V and J calls and clone size come straight from that table; D and trimming were deduced from the DNA. Here the sample has 65,000 to 95,000 clones; about 73% occur a single time. Just over 35% of the sample is taken by the ten largest.

The specimen was peripheral blood. The receptor comes from a man in his sixties with COVID-19, enrolled during active disease. This sequence uses TRBV6-5 and TRBJ2-1; the D gene is perhaps TRBD2, from 6 matching bases. The DNA sequence reads TGTGCCAGCAAGGGACCATCGGAGGGGAGTGAGCAGTTCTTC. This gives the protein CASKGPSEGSEQFF.